A selection of T cell receptor beta chains follows, all from one sample in a study of blood T cells in healthy people across ages. Using its own MiXCR run on the 5' RACE reads, TCRdb lists one record per CDR3 protein. The sample shows about 670,000 distinct CDR3 sequences, 45% to 60% of them seen only once. Sequenced: blood. All receptors come from a woman older than 75 in good health. Both conserved end residues are part of each CDR3. D genes are given only for firm matches. Rows give clone size only sometimes, using once, few, many, or a class for an expanded clone.

V gene	clone size	J gene	D gene	CDR3 DNA	CDR3 protein
TRBV12-3/TRBV12-4	many	TRBJ2-1	.	TGTGCCAGTCGTCTGGAACTCCCATCGGCCGATGAGCAGTTCTTC	CASRLELPSADEQFF
TRBV4-2	.	TRBJ2-7	TRBD1	TGTGCCAGCAGGGGACAGGCTAGCTACGAGCAGTACTTC	CASRGQASYEQYF
TRBV7-3	.	TRBJ2-2	.	TGTGTCAGCAGCGCCGGAAGCACCGGGGAGCTGTTTTTT	CVSSAGSTGELFF
TRBV5-1	many	TRBJ2-7	TRBD2	TGCGCCAGCAGCCAACGGGAGGGTGTAACCTACGAGCAGTACTTC	CASSQREGVTYEQYF
TRBV3-1	many	TRBJ2-7	.	TGTGCCAGCAGCCTCAGGGCGATGGGCCCCTACGAGCAGTACTTC	CASSLRAMGPYEQYF
TRBV7-2	.	TRBJ1-2	.	TGTGCCAGCAGCTCCCCACCAAGGTTCGATGGCTACACCTTC	CASSSPPRFDGYTF
TRBV7-9	.	TRBJ2-3	TRBD2	TGTGCCAGCAGCTCGAGGACTAGTAGCCGCGGGGATACGCAGTATTTT	CASSSRTSSRGDTQYF
TRBV5-1	many	TRBJ2-1	.	TGCGCCAGCAGCTTGGCGTCAGGAGCCTACAATGAGCAGTTCTTC	CASSLASGAYNEQFF
TRBV28	.	TRBJ1-4	TRBD1	TGTGCCAGCAGTGCCCGACAGGGGGGGGGTAATGAAAAACTGTTTTTT	CASSARQGGGNEKLFF
TRBV5-1	many	TRBJ2-3	TRBD2	TGCGCCAGCAGCTCCACAACTAGCGGGAGCACAGATACGCAGTATTTT	CASSSTTSGSTDTQYF
TRBV7-9	.	TRBJ1-4	.	TGTGCCACCAATATCCGAGCAACTAATGAAAAACTGTTTTTT	CATNIRATNEKLFF
TRBV3-1	many	TRBJ2-7	.	TGTGCCAGCAGCCAAGGTAACACCCTCGGCCCCTACGAGCAGTACTTC	CASSQGNTLGPYEQYF
TRBV20-1	few	TRBJ2-7	TRBD2	TGCAGTGCTAGAGATCTGACTAGCGAGGTCCGCGAGCAGTACTTC	CSARDLTSEVREQYF
TRBV6-6	many	TRBJ2-7	TRBD2	TGTGCCAGCAGTCGCACGAGCGGGAGAGGGTCCTACGAGCAGTACTTC	CASSRTSGRGSYEQYF
TRBV20-1	.	TRBJ2-7	.	TGCAGTGCCTCTAGGTGGACGGACGGTCACGAGCAGTACTTC	CSASRWTDGHEQYF
TRBV12-3/TRBV12-4	.	TRBJ1-4	TRBD1	TGTGCCAGCAGTTTTCAGGGGGCACAGGGAAAACTGTTTTTT	CASSFQGAQGKLFF
TRBV27	many	TRBJ2-3	.	TGTGCCAGCAGTTTGGTGGGAGGTACCCAGCCCACAGATACGCAGTATTTT	CASSLVGGTQPTDTQYF
TRBV5-1	once	TRBJ2-1	.	TGCGCCAGCAGCGTGGAGGGACTCTTTAATGAGCAGTTCTTC	CASSVEGLFNEQFF
TRBV2	many	TRBJ2-1	.	TGTGCCGGACGATCGTCCTACAATGAGCAGTTCTTC	CAGRSSYNEQFF
TRBV20-1	.	TRBJ1-6	TRBD1	TGCAGTGCTAGAAGGACCTCAGGGGGATATAATTCACCCCTCCACTTT	CSARRTSGGYNSPLHF
TRBV12-3/TRBV12-4	few	TRBJ2-2	TRBD1	TGTGCCAGCAGGACAGGGCGCACCGGGGAGCTGTTTTTT	CASRTGRTGELFF
TRBV20-1	.	TRBJ2-3	TRBD2	TGCAGTGCTAGAGATGTTGGACTAGCGGGGGGTCGAGATGCGCAGTATTTT	CSARDVGLAGGRDAQYF
TRBV13	once	TRBJ2-3	.	TGTGCCAGCAGACCCATCCGGGACTCTTTCACAGATACGCAGTATTTT	CASRPIRDSFTDTQYF
TRBV5-1	many	TRBJ2-5	TRBD1	TGCGCCAGCAGCCTACAGGGGCCGCAAGAGACCCAGTACTTC	CASSLQGPQETQYF
TRBV4-3	.	TRBJ2-5	TRBD2	TGCGCCAGCAGCCAAACGAGCGGGAGGGCCTGGGAGACCCAGTACTTC	CASSQTSGRAWETQYF
TRBV29-1	.	TRBJ2-2	TRBD1	TGCAGCGTTGAAATAGGACAGGGTGTCGGGGAGCTGTTTTTT	CSVEIGQGVGELFF
TRBV20-1	many	TRBJ2-1	.	TGCAGTGCTCCCAGGCCCCTTAATGAGCAGTTCTTC	CSAPRPLNEQFF
TRBV28	.	TRBJ2-1	TRBD2	TGTGCCAGCAGTTTATCGGCGGGAGGGCCTCGCGATGAGCAGTTCTTC	CASSLSAGGPRDEQFF
TRBV5-1	.	TRBJ1-1	TRBD1	TGCGCCAGCAGCTTGGGGACAGGGGGCATGACTGAAGCTTTCTTT	CASSLGTGGMTEAFF
TRBV10-3	.	TRBJ2-3	TRBD2	TGTGCCATCTCCGATAGCGGGGTGATCACAGATACGCAGTATTTT	CAISDSGVITDTQYF
TRBV7-2	once	TRBJ2-3	TRBD2	TGTGCCAGCAGCTCCCGACTAGCGGGACCCAGTAGCGCAGATACGCAGTATTTT	CASSSRLAGPSSADTQYF
TRBV7-9	many	TRBJ2-5	TRBD2	TGTGCCAGCAGCTTCACCGGGACTAGCACGGAGACCCAGTACTTC	CASSFTGTSTETQYF
TRBV19	.	TRBJ2-5	TRBD1	TGTGCCAGTAAATTCACAGGGGGCGAAGAGACCCAGTACTTC	CASKFTGGEETQYF
TRBV28	few	TRBJ2-5	.	TGTGCCAGCAGTTTACCCCCTGTAGGGACCCAGTACTTC	CASSLPPVGTQYF
TRBV20-1	many	TRBJ2-3	.	TGCAGTGCCCAGGCCCGGGGGGACAGAAGCACAGATACGCAGTATTTT	CSAQARGDRSTDTQYF
TRBV6-5	.	TRBJ2-1	.	TGTGCCAGCAGTTACTTCGGGGGCAGAGGCGAGCAGTTCTTC	CASSYFGGRGEQFF
TRBV20-1	.	TRBJ2-7	TRBD2	TGCAGTGCCCCGACTAGCCCGTACGAGCAGTACTTC	CSAPTSPYEQYF
TRBV5-1	many	TRBJ1-2	.	TGCGCCAGCAGCATCCGGTCGGCCGACACAAACTATGGCTACACCTTC	CASSIRSADTNYGYTF
TRBV29-1	.	TRBJ1-5	.	TGCAGCGTTGTGGCAGGGGTTGGCAGGCAGCCCCAGCATTTT	CSVVAGVGRQPQHF
TRBV6-5	many	TRBJ2-7	.	TGTGCCAGCAGTTTAGGTAGGGATTTGCTAGACGAGCAGTACTTC	CASSLGRDLLDEQYF
TRBV7-2	.	TRBJ2-5	.	TGTGCCAGCAGCTTAGCTAACAGGGGAGGGGAGACCCAGTACTTC	CASSLANRGGETQYF
TRBV29-1	.	TRBJ2-7	.	TGCAGCGTTGAAAGCGCGAACTACGAGCAGTACTTC	CSVESANYEQYF
TRBV20-1	few	TRBJ2-3	TRBD2	TGCAGTGCTAGAGGCGAGCGGGAAGGCACAGATACGCAGTATTTT	CSARGEREGTDTQYF
TRBV9	.	TRBJ2-3	TRBD1	TGTGCCAGCAGCGTCGACAGGGGGAATACGCAGTATTTT	CASSVDRGNTQYF
TRBV5-1	many	TRBJ2-3	.	TGCGCCAGCAGCTTGGAGCGGACTAGCACAGATACGCAGTATTTT	CASSLERTSTDTQYF
TRBV5-1	many	TRBJ2-3	.	TGCGCCAGCAGCCGGGGGGCGTCCACAGATACGCAGTATTTT	CASSRGASTDTQYF
TRBV20-1	.	TRBJ1-2	.	TGCAGCCCCCCTCTAGGGTCTAATGGCTACACCTTC	CSPPLGSNGYTF
TRBV5-8	.	TRBJ2-2	.	TGTGCCAGCAGCTATCAGCCGTTCGCGAACACCGGGGAGCTGTTTTTT	CASSYQPFANTGELFF
TRBV10-3	few	TRBJ1-1	.	TGTGCCATCAGCGGCGGGATGAACACTGAAGCTTTCTTT	CAISGGMNTEAFF
TRBV10-3	.	TRBJ1-6	.	TGTGCCATCAGTGAGTCGTCTTGGGGGGTTAATTCACCCCTCCACTTT	CAISESSWGVNSPLHF
TRBV6-5	.	TRBJ1-2	TRBD1	TGTGCCAGCAGTAACCCGACAGGGATGCTCTATGGCTACACCTTC	CASSNPTGMLYGYTF
TRBV7-2	.	TRBJ1-5	.	TGTGCCAGCGGGGTTCGGGGCGCGCAGCCCCAGCATTTT	CASGVRGAQPQHF
TRBV6-5	.	TRBJ1-3	TRBD1	TGTGCCAGCAGTTACGAGGGGGCGGCTGGAAACACCATATATTTT	CASSYEGAAGNTIYF
TRBV7-2	.	TRBJ1-4	.	TGTGCCAACAGCTTTGTGGGGACACCAACTAATGAAAAATTGTTTTTT	CANSFVGTPTNEKLFF
TRBV20-1	.	TRBJ1-3	.	TGCAGTGCTAGTTCCCCAGGGGAAGGTGGAAACACCATATATTTT	CSASSPGEGGNTIYF
TRBV7-3	many	TRBJ2-4	TRBD1	TGTGCCAGCAGCCGAAGGACAGGGTTTATGAAAAACATTCAGTACTTC	CASSRRTGFMKNIQYF
TRBV5-1	.	TRBJ2-2	.	TGCGCCAGCAGCTTGCTGAAGGAGGCCCGACCGAACACCGGGGAGCTGTTTTTT	CASSLLKEARPNTGELFF